This T cell receptor (beta chain) came from a study of chemoradiotherapy in HPV16-positive cancers (dated by TCRdb to between 2021 and 2023). For the study in its entirety: Using functional T-cell assays on cells from two HPV16-positive patients, the researchers defined candidate HPV-specific T-cell clones and common TCR motifs. The study asked whether T-cell immunity to the HPV oncoproteins E6 and E7 changes during chemoradiotherapy and whether this immunity affects survival. The candidate HPV-specific TCRs and motifs were subsequently tracked in TCR repertoires obtained from fewer than 95 patients with HPV-related cancers. Study-wide conclusions, independent of this receptor: Expansion of candidate HPV-specific clones and E7-related TCR motifs was observed in the tumor microenvironment during treatment, whereas no such expansion was observed for non-HPV-specific T cells. Among HPV16-positive patients, expansion of HPV-responsive T cells during chemoradiotherapy was associated with better recurrence-free survival. Only two HPV16-positive patients were used to derive the functional definition of HPV-specific T cells, and the survival association was reported for HPV16-positive patients.

For this clone: Its antigen is unknown. The record has no base qualities; no much larger clone is one base away.

Library prep was done by the immunoSEQ multiplex PCR assay. The source is immuneACCESS, and TCRdb retained only in-frame sequences with V and J called. Part of the clones is not carried over; for the studies checked, unresolved V genes explain less than half of this, and the remainder is unexplained. The sample table contains about 980 clones; only one count was recorded for 90% to 95% of them. The ten top clones hold approximately 4% of the sample. Because repertoires were sampled repeatedly during chemoradiotherapy, clonal expansion in the tumor microenvironment could be followed. V and J are trimmed by 4 bases and 9 bases, and the gene matches miss 6 bases of the junction. CDR1 and CDR2 are drawn from the germline V gene: MNHNS, SASEGT. From the cysteine through the phenylalanine, the CDR3 covers 14 amino acids. The CDR3 DNA has 42 bases and is translated from base 1.

This receptor was obtained from a human donor with HPV-associated anogenital cancer. The source was tumor tissue, collected from a patient who underwent chemoradiotherapy. The chain is made from TRBV6-1 and TRBJ2-1, with 10 junctional bases fitting TRBD1. The DNA reads as follows: TGTGCCAGCAGTGGGGGGACAGGGGCCGGTGAGCAGTTCTTC. The translation is CASSGGTGAGEQFF.